The entry that follows covers one T cell receptor beta chain sequence. No antigen is known for it. No clone much larger than this one lies a single base away; base qualities are absent. The receptor library was made with RT-PCR. Data came from an Illumina HiSeq 2500. Clones were called with MiXCR by TCRdb after fastp trimmed the public reads at Q25, and only in-frame beta chains were retained. Each entry merges the rows of one CDR3 protein and shows their most common DNA and genes. The sample table shows a few hundred thousand distinct CDR3 sequences, and about 20% are seen once. Around 10% of the sample goes to the ten largest clones. The data belong to a study of response to subunit inactivated influenza vaccine (dated by TCRdb to between 2018 and 2020). Background for the entire study: The study used deep quantitative T cell receptor repertoire profiling to track responses to a trivalent subunit inactivated influenza vaccine. Beyond this particular receptor, the publication reports: The authors suggested that each seasonal influenza vaccination may recruit only a limited number of new T cells.

CDR1 MNHEY and CDR2 SVGAGI were looked up in the germline V gene. At the junction V is shortened by 0 bases and J by 3 bases, with 11 bases in between. The CDR3 runs 16 residues from the cysteine to the phenylalanine. Kept here is only the CDR3 DNA, which spans 48 bases and is read in frame from base 1. The sequence was obtained from a man between 50 and 75 years old who received an inactivated influenza vaccine. Donor details come from another sample of the same person, matched by shared clones. The chain links TRBV6-5 with TRBJ1-4, with TRBD1 as a weak D call on 5 bases. Source: PBMCs from blood, taken about 20 months after vaccination. The DNA is as follows: TGTGCCAGCAGTTACTCCCCTGGGACCCCTAATGAAAAACTGTTTTTT. Its protein product is CASSYSPGTPNEKLFF.